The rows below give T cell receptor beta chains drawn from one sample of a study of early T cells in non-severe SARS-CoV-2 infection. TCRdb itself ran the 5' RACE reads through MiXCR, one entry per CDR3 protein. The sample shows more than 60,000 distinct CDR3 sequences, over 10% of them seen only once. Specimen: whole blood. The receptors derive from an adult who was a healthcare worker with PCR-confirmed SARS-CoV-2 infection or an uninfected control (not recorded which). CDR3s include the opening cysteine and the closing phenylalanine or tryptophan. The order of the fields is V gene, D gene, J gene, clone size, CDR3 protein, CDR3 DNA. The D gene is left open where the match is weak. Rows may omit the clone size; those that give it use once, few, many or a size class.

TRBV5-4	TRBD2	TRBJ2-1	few	CASSLVLAGEQFF	TGTGCCAGCAGCTTGGTACTAGCGGGTGAGCAGTTCTTC
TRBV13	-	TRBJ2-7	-	CASSLGWGTPASYEQYF	TGTGCCAGCAGCTTAGGATGGGGGACACCGGCCTCCTACGAGCAGTACTTC
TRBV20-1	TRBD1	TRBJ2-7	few	CSARDPDRAREQYF	TGCAGTGCTAGAGATCCGGACAGGGCGAGGGAGCAGTACTTC
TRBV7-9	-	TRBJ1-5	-	CASSLEGDQPQHF	TGTGCCAGCAGCTTAGAGGGGGACCAGCCCCAGCATTTT
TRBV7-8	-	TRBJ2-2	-	CASSSTGYSNTGELFF	TGTGCCAGCAGCTCCACAGGTTACTCGAACACCGGGGAGCTGTTTTTT
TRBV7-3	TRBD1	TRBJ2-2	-	CASRQGASTGELFF	TGTGCCAGCAGGCAGGGGGCTAGCACCGGGGAGCTGTTTTTT
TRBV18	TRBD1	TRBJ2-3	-	CASSPNNLRTGLTDTQYF	TGTGCCAGCTCACCTAATAATTTGAGGACAGGGCTTACAGATACGCAGTATTTT
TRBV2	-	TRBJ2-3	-	CALLQQGKTDTQYF	TGTGCCCTCCTACAGCAGGGTAAAACAGATACGCAGTATTTT
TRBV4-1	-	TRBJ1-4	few	CASSPGLTLEKLFF	TGCGCCAGCAGCCCTGGACTGACCTTAGAAAAACTGTTTTTT
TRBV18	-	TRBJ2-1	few	CASGGGGATYNEQFF	TGTGCCAGCGGAGGAGGGGGGGCCACCTACAATGAGCAGTTCTTC
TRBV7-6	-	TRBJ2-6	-	CASSPLRVDTPGANVLTF	TGTGCCAGCAGCCCCCTCAGGGTTGATACCCCTGGGGCCAACGTCCTGACTTTC
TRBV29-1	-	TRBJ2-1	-	CSVEEGIAYNEQFF	TGCAGCGTTGAAGAAGGTATCGCCTACAATGAGCAGTTCTTC
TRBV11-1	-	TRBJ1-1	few	CASSFGDPGRPNTEAFF	TGTGCCAGCAGCTTTGGGGACCCGGGGAGGCCTAACACTGAAGCTTTCTTT
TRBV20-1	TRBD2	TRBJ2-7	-	CSAPVLAGDFYEQYF	TGCAGTGCTCCTGTACTAGCGGGAGACTTCTACGAGCAGTACTTC
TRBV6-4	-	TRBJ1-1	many	CASSEAANTEAFF	TGTGCCAGCAGTGAGGCCGCGAACACTGAAGCTTTCTTT
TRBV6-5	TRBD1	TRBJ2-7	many	CASSHRQGQQYF	TGTGCCAGCAGTCACAGACAGGGGCAGCAGTACTTC
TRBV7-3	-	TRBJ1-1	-	CASSLTGGQRNTEAFF	TGTGCCAGCAGCTTAACGGGAGGACAGAGGAACACTGAAGCTTTCTTT
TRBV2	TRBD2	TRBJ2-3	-	CASSTPRTSGGLTDTQYF	TGTGCCAGCAGTACACCTCGGACTAGCGGGGGACTCACAGATACGCAGTATTTT
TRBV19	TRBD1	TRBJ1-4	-	CASSTQPTGGPNEKLFF	TGTGCCAGTAGTACGCAACCCACAGGGGGCCCAAATGAAAAACTGTTTTTT
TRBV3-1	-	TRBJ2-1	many	CASSRSTGWKKFF	TGTGCCAGCAGCCGCTCCACAGGGTGGAAGAAGTTCTTC
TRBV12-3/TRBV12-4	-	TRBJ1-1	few	CASSLRQDMNTEAFF	TGTGCCAGCAGTTTAAGACAGGACATGAACACTGAAGCTTTCTTT
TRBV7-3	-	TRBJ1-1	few	CASSLQPTVMNTEAFF	TGTGCCAGCAGCTTACAGCCGACAGTGATGAACACTGAAGCTTTCTTT
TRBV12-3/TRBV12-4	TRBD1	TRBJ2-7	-	CASSRRQGQYEQYF	TGTGCCAGCAGCCGACGACAGGGACAGTACGAGCAGTACTTC
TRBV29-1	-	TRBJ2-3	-	CSADPLGTQYF	TGCAGCGCCGACCCCTTGGGGACGCAGTATTTT
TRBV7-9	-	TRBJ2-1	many	CASSFRRNSYNEQFF	TGTGCCAGCAGCTTTCGCAGGAACTCCTACAATGAGCAGTTCTTC
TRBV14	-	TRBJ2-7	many	CASSRAGNYEQYF	TGTGCCAGCAGCCGGGCAGGGAACTACGAGCAGTACTTC
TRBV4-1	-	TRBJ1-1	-	CASSQGGGRGNTEAFF	TGCGCCAGCAGCCAAGGTGGGGGCCGGGGAAACACTGAAGCTTTCTTT
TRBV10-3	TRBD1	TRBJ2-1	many	CATGQASSYNEQFF	TGTGCCACGGGACAGGCCAGCTCCTACAATGAGCAGTTCTTC
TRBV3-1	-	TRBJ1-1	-	CASSHLAGSRTTEAFF	TGTGCCAGCAGCCATCTGGCAGGGAGTCGGACCACTGAAGCTTTCTTT
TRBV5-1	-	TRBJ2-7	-	CASSLVGSGSYEQYF	TGCGCCAGCAGCTTGGTGGGTAGCGGCTCCTACGAGCAGTACTTC
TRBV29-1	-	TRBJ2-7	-	CSVEYGGRSYEQYF	TGCAGCGTTGAATATGGGGGGCGATCCTACGAGCAGTACTTC